This T cell receptor beta chain was captured in a study of a mutant IDH1 vaccine in newly diagnosed glioma. Time point given: week 47, end of study. A single vaccine dose contained 300 ug of mutant IDH1 20-mer peptide, and topical imiquimod was used with it. The repertoire was sequenced with immunoSEQ multiplex PCR; TCRdb's copy has only in-frame clones and lacks some. Of tens of thousands of clones in the sample, roughly 86% are singletons; the top ten hold 0.6% to 0.95%. This clone was counted a single time. Its antigen remains unidentified. Sequenced material: PBMCs, taken from a glioma patient whose treatment included an IDH1 peptide vaccine. The origin of this receptor is a woman between 45 and 60 years old with glioma.

This chain's CDR3 is CASSPDRANEQFF. For the CDR3, the DNA is TGTGCCAGCAGCCCCGACAGGGCCAATGAGCAGTTCTTC. The V gene is TRBV7-3, the J gene TRBJ2-1, with 7 nucleotides matching TRBD1. Germline V CDR1 and CDR2: SGHTA, FQGTGA. The CDR3 is 13 residues long. V dropped 5 bases and J dropped 6; count of bases not matched to a gene: 4.